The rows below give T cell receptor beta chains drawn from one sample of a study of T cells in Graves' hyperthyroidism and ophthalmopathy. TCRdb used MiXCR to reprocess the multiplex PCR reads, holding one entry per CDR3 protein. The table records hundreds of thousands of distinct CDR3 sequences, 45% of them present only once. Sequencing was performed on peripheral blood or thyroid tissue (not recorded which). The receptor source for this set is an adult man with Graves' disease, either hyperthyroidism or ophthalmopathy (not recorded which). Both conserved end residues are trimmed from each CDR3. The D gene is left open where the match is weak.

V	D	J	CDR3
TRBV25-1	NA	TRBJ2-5	ASSEPTGYGETQY
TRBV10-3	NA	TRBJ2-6	ASSGFSPGANVLT
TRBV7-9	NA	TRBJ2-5	ASSFLQDPTRTQY
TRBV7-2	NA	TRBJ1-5	ASSLGQAANQPQH
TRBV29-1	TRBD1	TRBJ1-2	SVPERGRDRPRTQGYT
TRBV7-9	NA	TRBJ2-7	ASSLRPGNYEQY
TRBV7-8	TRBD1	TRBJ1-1	ASSATGVTEAF
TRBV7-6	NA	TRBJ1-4	ASSWDDTDSNEKLF
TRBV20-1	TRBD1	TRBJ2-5	SAVIGQALRAQY
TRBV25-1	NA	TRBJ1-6	ASLKRRDSPLH
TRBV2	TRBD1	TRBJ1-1	ASSGPRGLVTEAF
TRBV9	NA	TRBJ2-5	ASSVGSSQETQY
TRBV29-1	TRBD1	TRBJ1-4	SVERQGLGEKLF
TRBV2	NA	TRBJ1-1	ASSEALGRNTEAF
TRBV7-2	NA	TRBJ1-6	ASSRYNSPLH
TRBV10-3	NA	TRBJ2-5	ATSAGQGPNQPQY
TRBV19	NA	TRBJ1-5	ASQGGGDQPQH
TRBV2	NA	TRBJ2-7	ASSEALPGQLISYEQY
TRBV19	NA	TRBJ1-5	ASKESGGNQPQH
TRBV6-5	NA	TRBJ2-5	ASRRGSETQY
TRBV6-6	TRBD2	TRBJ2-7	ASIPSGSTYEQY
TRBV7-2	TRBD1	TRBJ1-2	ASSSRQGPYGYT
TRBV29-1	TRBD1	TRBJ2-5	IGQGSGGETQY
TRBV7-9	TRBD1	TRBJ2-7	ASSLKGQGANDYEQY
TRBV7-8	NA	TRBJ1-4	ASSLRSGDEKLF
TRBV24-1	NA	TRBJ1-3	ASSTTGLRDYGYTIY